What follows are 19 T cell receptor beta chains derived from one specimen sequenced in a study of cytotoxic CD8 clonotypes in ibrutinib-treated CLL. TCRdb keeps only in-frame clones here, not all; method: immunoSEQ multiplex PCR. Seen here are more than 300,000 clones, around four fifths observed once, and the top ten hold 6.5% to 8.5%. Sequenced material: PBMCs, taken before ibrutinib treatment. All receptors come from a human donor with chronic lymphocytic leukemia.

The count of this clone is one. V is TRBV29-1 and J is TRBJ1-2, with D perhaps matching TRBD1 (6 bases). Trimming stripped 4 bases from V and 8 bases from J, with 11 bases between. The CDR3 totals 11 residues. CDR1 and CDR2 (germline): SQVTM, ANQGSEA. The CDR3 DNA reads TGCAGCGTTGTCCAGGGGCCGGGCTACACCTTC. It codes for CSVVQGPGYTF.

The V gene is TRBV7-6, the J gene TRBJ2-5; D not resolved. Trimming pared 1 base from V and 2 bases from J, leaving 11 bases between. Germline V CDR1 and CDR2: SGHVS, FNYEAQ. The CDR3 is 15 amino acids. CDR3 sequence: CASSLGAPVQETQYF. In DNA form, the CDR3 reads TGTGCCAGCAGCTTAGGTGCTCCGGTTCAAGAGACCCAGTACTTC.

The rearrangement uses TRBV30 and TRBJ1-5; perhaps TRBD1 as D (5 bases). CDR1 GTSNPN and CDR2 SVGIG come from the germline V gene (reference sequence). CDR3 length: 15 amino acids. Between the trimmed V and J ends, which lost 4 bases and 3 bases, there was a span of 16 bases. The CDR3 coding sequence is TGTGCCTGGACCCAAGGTTCAGGGTCCAATCAGCCCCAGCATTTT. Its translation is CAWTQGSGSNQPQHF.

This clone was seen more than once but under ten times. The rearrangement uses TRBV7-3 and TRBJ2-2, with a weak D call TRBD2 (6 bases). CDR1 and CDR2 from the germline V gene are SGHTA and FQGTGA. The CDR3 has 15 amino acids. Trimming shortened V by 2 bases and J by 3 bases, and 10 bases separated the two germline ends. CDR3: CASSLYGGDTGELFF. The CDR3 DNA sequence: TGTGCCAGCAGCTTATATGGCGGGGACACCGGGGAGCTGTTTTTT.

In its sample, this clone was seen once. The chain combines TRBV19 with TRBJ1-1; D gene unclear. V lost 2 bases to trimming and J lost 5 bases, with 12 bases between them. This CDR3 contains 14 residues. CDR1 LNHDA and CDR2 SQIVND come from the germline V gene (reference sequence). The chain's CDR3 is CASSIQTSRTEAFF. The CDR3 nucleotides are TGTGCCAGTAGTATACAAACTTCTCGGACTGAAGCTTTCTTT.

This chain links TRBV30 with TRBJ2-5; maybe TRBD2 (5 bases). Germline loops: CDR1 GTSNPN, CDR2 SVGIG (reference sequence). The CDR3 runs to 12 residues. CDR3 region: CALRTLGETQYF. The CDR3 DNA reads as TGTGCGCTAAGGACTCTGGGGGAGACCCAGTACTTC.

In DNA form, the CDR3 reads TGTGCCAGCAGTGAGAGGCAGTCAGGTCAGCCCCAGCATTTT. Translation gives CASSERQSGQPQHF. V and J are TRBV2 and TRBJ1-5, with D uncertain. This CDR3 region has 14 residues. Germline V gives CDR1 SNHLY, CDR2 FYNNEI. The germline V and J ends were trimmed by 3 bases and 6 bases, with 12 bases remaining between them.

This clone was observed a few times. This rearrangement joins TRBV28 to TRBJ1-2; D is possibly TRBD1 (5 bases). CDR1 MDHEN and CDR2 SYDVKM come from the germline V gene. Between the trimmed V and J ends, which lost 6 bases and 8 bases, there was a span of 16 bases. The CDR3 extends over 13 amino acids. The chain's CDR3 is CASRLGPGSGYTF. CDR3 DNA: TGTGCCAGCAGACTGGGACCTGGGTCGGGCTACACCTTC.

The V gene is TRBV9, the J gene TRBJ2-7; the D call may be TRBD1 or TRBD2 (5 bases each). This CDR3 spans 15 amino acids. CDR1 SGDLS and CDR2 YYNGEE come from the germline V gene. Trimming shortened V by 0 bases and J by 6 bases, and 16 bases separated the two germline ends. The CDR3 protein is CASSVGLAGMGEQYF. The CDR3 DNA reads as TGTGCCAGCAGCGTAGGGCTAGCAGGGATGGGCGAGCAGTACTTC.

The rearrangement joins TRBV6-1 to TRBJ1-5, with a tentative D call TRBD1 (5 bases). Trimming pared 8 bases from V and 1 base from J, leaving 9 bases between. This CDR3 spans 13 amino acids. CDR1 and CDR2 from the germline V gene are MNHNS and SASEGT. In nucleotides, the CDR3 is TGTGCCAGCTCAAGGGACAGCAATCAGCCCCAGCATTTT. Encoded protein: CASSRDSNQPQHF.

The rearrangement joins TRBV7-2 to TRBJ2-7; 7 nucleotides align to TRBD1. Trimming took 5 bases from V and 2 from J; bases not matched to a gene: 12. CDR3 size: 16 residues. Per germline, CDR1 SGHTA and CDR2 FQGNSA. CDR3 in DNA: TGTGCCAGCAGCCTATACAGGGGTGGCTATACCTACGAGCAGTACTTC. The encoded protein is CASSLYRGGYTYEQYF. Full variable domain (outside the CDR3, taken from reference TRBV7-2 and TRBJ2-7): GAGVSQSPSNKVTEKGKDVELRCDPISGHTALYWYRQSLGQGLEFLIYFQGNSAPDKSGLPSDRFSAERTGGSVSTLTIQRTQQEDSAVYLCASSLYRGGYTYEQYFGPGTRLTVT.

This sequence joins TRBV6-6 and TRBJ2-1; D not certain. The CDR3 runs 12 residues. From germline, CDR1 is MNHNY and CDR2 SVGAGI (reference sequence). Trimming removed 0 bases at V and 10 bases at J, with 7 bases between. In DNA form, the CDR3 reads TGTGCCAGCAGTTACTCCACATCCGAGCAGTTCTTC. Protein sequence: CASSYSTSEQFF.

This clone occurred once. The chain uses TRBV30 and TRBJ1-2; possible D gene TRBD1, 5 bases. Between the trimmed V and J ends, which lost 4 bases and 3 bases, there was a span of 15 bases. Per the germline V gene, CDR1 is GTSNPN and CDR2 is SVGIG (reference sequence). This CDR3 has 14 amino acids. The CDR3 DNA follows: TGTGCCTGGACGACCGGGACGGAGTACTATGGCTACACCTTC. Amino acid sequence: CAWTTGTEYYGYTF.

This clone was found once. This chain's CDR3 is CATQVERVHTGELFF. CDR3 sequence (DNA): TGTGCCACCCAGGTTGAGCGGGTACACACCGGGGAGCTGTTTTTT. The chain uses TRBV7-2 and TRBJ2-2; D perhaps matches TRBD2 (6 bases). Germline loops: CDR1 SGHTA, CDR2 FQGNSA. This CDR3 contains 15 residues. Trimming shortened V by 10 bases and J by 3 bases, and 18 bases separated the two germline ends.

CDR3 sequence reads: CASSLAAGQGLSQPQHF. DNA for the CDR3: TGTGCCAGCAGCTTGGCCGCGGGGCAGGGGCTCAGTCAGCCCCAGCATTTT. The rearrangement joins TRBV5-6 to TRBJ1-5, with a weak D call TRBD1 (6 bases). The V gene's germline CDR1 is SGHDT and CDR2 YYEEEE. The CDR3 loop spans 17 amino acids. Trimming removed 0 bases from V and 6 bases from J, with 19 bases in between.

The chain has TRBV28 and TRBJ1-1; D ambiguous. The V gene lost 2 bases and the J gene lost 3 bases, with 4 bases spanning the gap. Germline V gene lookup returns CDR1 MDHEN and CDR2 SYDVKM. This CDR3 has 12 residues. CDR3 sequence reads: CASSLLYTEAFF. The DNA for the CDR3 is TGTGCCAGCAGTTTACTGTACACTGAAGCTTTCTTT.

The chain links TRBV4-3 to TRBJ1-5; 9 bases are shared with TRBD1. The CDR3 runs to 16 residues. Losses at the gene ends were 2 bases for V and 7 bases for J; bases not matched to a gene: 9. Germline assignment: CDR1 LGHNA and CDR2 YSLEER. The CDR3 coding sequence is TGCGCCAGCAGCCAAAACCCCGGGACAGGGAACCAGCCCCAGCATTTT. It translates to CASSQNPGTGNQPQHF.

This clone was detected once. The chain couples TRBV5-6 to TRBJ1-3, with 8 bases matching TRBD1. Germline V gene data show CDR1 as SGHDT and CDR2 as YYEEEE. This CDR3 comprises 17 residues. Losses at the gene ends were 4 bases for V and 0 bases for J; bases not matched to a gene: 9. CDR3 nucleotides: TGTGCCAGCAGCGGACTCCGGGACAGGCACTCTGGAAACACCATATATTTT. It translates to CASSGLRDRHSGNTIYF.

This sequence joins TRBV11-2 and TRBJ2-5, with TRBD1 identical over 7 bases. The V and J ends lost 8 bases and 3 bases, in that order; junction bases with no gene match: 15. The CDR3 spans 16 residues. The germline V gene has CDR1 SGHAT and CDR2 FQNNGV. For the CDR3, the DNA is TGTGCCAGCTCGAAAAACAGGGGCGGCCCAAAAGAGACCCAGTACTTC. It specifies CASSKNRGGPKETQYF.